Below, 25 T cell receptor beta chains from the same sample are listed, as sequenced in a study of blood T cell repertoires in COVID-19. Only in-frame clones appear in the TCRdb table, and some are missing; sequencing was by immunoSEQ multiplex PCR. The table includes approximately 310,000 clones, around 84% detected once. Sequencing input: PBMCs or T cells enriched from blood (not recorded which). The receptor set was obtained from a woman in her thirties who had been exposed to COVID-19.

This sequence joins TRBV25-1 and TRBJ2-1, with 14 bases lining up with TRBD2. The CDR3 runs to 18 residues. Germline CDR1 reads MGHDK; CDR2 reads SYGVNS. J was trimmed by 3 bases and V by 2 bases; bases with no gene match: 6. The CDR3 is CASSEGGLAGGSYNEQFF. The CDR3 DNA sequence: TGTGCCAGCAGTGAAGGAGGACTAGCGGGAGGTAGCTACAATGAGCAGTTCTTC.

This sequence joins TRBV7-2 and TRBJ2-2, with D uncertain. Germline loops: CDR1 SGHTA, CDR2 FQGNSA. Trimming stripped 5 bases from V and 5 bases from J, with 6 bases between. This CDR3 is 12 amino acids long. As DNA, the CDR3 is TGTGCCAGCAGCCAGAAAACCGGGGAGCTGTTTTTT. It yields the protein CASSQKTGELFF.

The rearrangement joins TRBV28 to TRBJ2-5; 9 bases align to TRBD2. After removal of 7 bases from V and 7 bases from J, the junction contained 16 bases not matched to a gene. Looked up from germline, CDR1 is MDHEN and CDR2 is SYDVKM. There are 16 residues in the CDR3. Written as DNA, the CDR3 is TGTGCCAGCACCAGCCCCCCTGGCGGGGGGGCCCTGACCCAGTACTTC. Its translation: CASTSPPGGGALTQYF. Full variable domain (outside the CDR3, taken from reference TRBV28 and TRBJ2-5): DVKVTQSSRYLVKRTGEKVFLECVQDMDHENMFWYRQDPGLGLRLIYFSYDVKMKEKGDIPEGYSVSREKKERFSLILESASTNQTSMYLCASTSPPGGGALTQYFGPGTRLLVL.

On this clone: The same CDR3 also results from other DNA sequences found in this sample. This rearrangement joins TRBV3-1 (or the pseudogene TRBV3-2) to TRBJ2-5; D gene ambiguous. Trimming took off 1 base at V and 4 bases at J, with 7 bases between the two ends. Germline values: CDR1 LGHDT, CDR2 YNNKEL (reference sequence). The CDR3 spans 13 residues. The chain's CDR3 is CASSQVRGETQYF. DNA for the CDR3: TGTGCCAGCAGCCAAGTGAGAGGAGAGACCCAGTACTTC.

Concerning this clone: The same CDR3 arises from other DNA sequences in this sample as well. The gene calls are TRBV5-1 and TRBJ2-1, with TRBD2 matching over 12 bases. The V gene's germline CDR1 is SGHRS and CDR2 YFSETQ. Unmatched junction bases numbered 5, after V lost 0 bases and J lost 4 bases. The CDR3 totals 17 residues. CDR3 protein: CASSLALAGGPYNEQFF. In nucleotides, the CDR3 is TGCGCCAGCAGCTTGGCTCTAGCGGGAGGGCCTTACAATGAGCAGTTCTTC. The complete variable domain, with remaining parts taken from reference TRBV5-1 and TRBJ2-1, reads KAGVTQTPRYLIKTRGQQVTLSCSPISGHRSVSWYQQTPGQGLQFLFEYFSETQRNKGNFPGRFSGRQFSNSRSEMNVSTLELGDSALYLCASSLALAGGPYNEQFFGPGTRLTVL.

This chain joins TRBV14 and TRBJ2-1; 7 bases are shared with TRBD1. This CDR3 comprises 13 residues. Trimming cost V 3 bases and J 8 bases; bases outside gene matches: 4. Germline V lookup: CDR1 SGHDN, CDR2 FVKESK. The CDR3 reads CASSQTGPDEQFF. The CDR3 region has the DNA TGTGCCAGCAGCCAGACAGGGCCCGATGAGCAGTTCTTC.

The rearrangement uses TRBV18 and TRBJ1-2; D call uncertain. CDR3 length: 14 amino acids. CDR1 is KGHSH, CDR2 LQKENI, per germline. With 2 bases removed from V and 6 bases from J, the gap between germline ends came to 13 bases. The DNA for the CDR3 is TGTGCCAGCTCACCAGGGAGCGGCTATCATGGCTACACCTTC. The encoded protein is CASSPGSGYHGYTF.

The CDR3 DNA reads TGCGCCAGCAGCTTGGCCCAGGGGGGCCCCGGAAACACCATATATTTT. This encodes CASSLAQGGPGNTIYF. This chain links TRBV5-1 with TRBJ1-3, with 7 nucleotides matching TRBD1. The CDR3 runs 16 residues. Germline-derived CDR1 and CDR2 are SGHRS and YFSETQ. Trimming cost V 0 bases and J 4 bases; bases outside gene matches: 7.

The chain recombines TRBV7-3 with TRBJ2-1, with 14 bases lining up with TRBD2. The V and J ends lost 4 bases and 7 bases, in that order; junction bases with no gene match: 6. There are 16 residues in the CDR3. The germline CDR1 and CDR2 sequences are SGHTA and FQGTGA. The CDR3 is CASSSSGLAGANEQFF. Written as DNA, the CDR3 is TGTGCCAGCAGCTCCTCGGGACTAGCGGGAGCAAATGAGCAGTTCTTC.

The chain has TRBV18 and TRBJ2-7, with TRBD1 matching over 7 bases. The CDR3 is 14 amino acids. The J segment lost 2 bases and the V segment lost 3 bases, leaving 4 bases of the junction unmatched. In germline, CDR1 is KGHSH, CDR2 LQKENI. The CDR3 sequence is CASSPPGGAYEQYF. The CDR3 coding sequence is TGTGCCAGCTCACCGCCAGGGGGAGCCTACGAGCAGTACTTC. Full variable domain (rest looked up from reference TRBV18 and TRBJ2-7): NAGVMQNPRHLVRRRGQEARLRCSPMKGHSHVYWYRQLPEEGLKFMVYLQKENIIDESGMPKERFSAEFPKEGPSILRIQQVVRGDSAAYFCASSPPGGAYEQYFGPGTRLTVT.

This clone was detected a few times. The chain carries TRBV6-6 and TRBJ2-1; D is perhaps TRBD2 (5 bases). Germline V gene data show CDR1 as MNHNY and CDR2 as SVGAGI (reference sequence). The V end lost 2 bases, the J end lost 13 bases, and 9 bases lay between the germline ends. The CDR3 contains 11 residues. CDR3 loop: CASSYVDLQFF. The CDR3, as DNA: TGTGCCAGCAGTTACGTGGACTTACAGTTCTTC.

The V call is TRBV27, the J call TRBJ1-4, with 8 bases matching TRBD1. The germline gives CDR1 MNHEY, CDR2 SMNVEV (reference sequence). V trimming: 4 bases; J trimming: 7 bases; junction bases outside the gene matches: 11. The length of the CDR3 is 16 residues. This chain's CDR3 is CASSSLDRGRGEKLFF. Written as DNA, the CDR3 is TGTGCCAGCAGTTCACTAGACAGGGGACGAGGTGAAAAACTGTTTTTT.

This chain uses TRBV6-6 with TRBJ2-7; 14 bases match TRBD2. The V segment lost 10 bases and the J segment 3 bases; nucleotides outside the gene matches: 2. The CDR3 contains 13 residues. Germline values: CDR1 MNHNY, CDR2 SVGAGI (reference sequence). The CDR3 reads CATGTSGSYEQYF. CDR3 coding DNA: TGTGCCACCGGGACTAGCGGGAGCTACGAGCAGTACTTC.

The chain links TRBV28 to TRBJ2-2; TRBD1 agrees at 11 bases. Germline V lookup: CDR1 MDHEN, CDR2 SYDVKM. The CDR3 covers 18 residues. V shed 5 bases, J shed 4 bases, and the junction held 12 bases outside the gene matches. CDR3 sequence reads: CASSPLNGQGAFTGELFF. As DNA, the CDR3 is TGTGCCAGCAGTCCCCTAAACGGACAGGGGGCTTTCACCGGGGAGCTGTTTTTT.

V and J are TRBV11-2 and TRBJ1-5; D may be TRBD1 (6 bases). V gave up 4 bases and J gave up 5 bases, with 18 bases separating them. Per germline, CDR1 SGHAT and CDR2 FQNNGV. The CDR3 runs to 16 residues. The DNA of the CDR3 is TGTGCCAGCAGCTCTATACAGGGACCCCTCGATCAGCCCCAGCATTTT. This translates into CASSSIQGPLDQPQHF.

V usage is TRBV24-1 and J usage is TRBJ1-5; D remains ambiguous. The CDR3 consists of 12 residues. The V and J ends lost 4 bases and 4 bases respectively, with 4 bases between them. From germline, CDR1 is KGHDR and CDR2 SFDVKD. CDR3 protein: CATSDFNQPQHF. CDR3 coding DNA: TGTGCCACCAGTGACTTTAATCAGCCCCAGCATTTT.

The genes are TRBV15 and TRBJ2-5, with a tentative D call TRBD2 (5 bases). Trimming cost V 1 base and J 2 bases, with 8 bases left between them. This CDR3 spans 14 amino acids. Germline V gene sequence: CDR1 LNHNV, CDR2 YYDKDF (reference sequence). CDR3 loop: CATSRVIAQETQYF. In nucleotides, the CDR3 is TGTGCCACCAGCAGAGTTATAGCGCAAGAGACCCAGTACTTC.

The chain recombines TRBV5-1 with TRBJ2-1; 10 bases map to TRBD2. V was pared by 0 bases and J by 3 bases, with 3 bases of the junction left unmatched. Germline-derived CDR1 and CDR2 are SGHRS and YFSETQ. CDR3 size: 16 residues. The CDR3 DNA is TGCGCCAGCAGCTTGGTCGCTAGCGGGGGCTACAATGAGCAGTTCTTC. Its translation is CASSLVASGGYNEQFF.

The rearrangement uses TRBV11-2 and TRBJ2-3, with a weak D call TRBD1 (7 bases). This CDR3 spans 14 amino acids. Germline CDR1 and CDR2: SGHAT and FQNNGV. The V end lost 7 bases, the J end lost 5 bases, and 16 bases lay between the germline ends. The CDR3 here is CASTSGGSGDTQYF. CDR3 DNA: TGTGCCAGCACCTCAGGGGGGTCGGGAGATACGCAGTATTTT.

V gene TRBV30 combines with J gene TRBJ2-7, with 7 bases aligning to TRBD1. Germline CDR1 and CDR2: GTSNPN and SVGIG (reference sequence). This CDR3 has 15 amino acids. V lost 3 bases, J lost 2 bases, and 10 bases stayed unmatched. CDR3 coding DNA: TGTGCCTGGAGCGGTCTTCGACAGGGAGCCTACGAGCAGTACTTC. Residues: CAWSGLRQGAYEQYF.

The chain employs TRBV28 and TRBJ1-5, with 9 bases fitting TRBD1. The CDR3 consists of 16 residues. J was trimmed by 6 bases and V by 6 bases; bases with no gene match: 12. Germline lookup yields CDR1 MDHEN and CDR2 SYDVKM. The CDR3 spells CASSAPGQGIAQPQHF. The CDR3 DNA follows: TGTGCCAGCAGCGCCCCAGGACAGGGGATCGCTCAGCCCCAGCATTTT.

This clone occurred once. V and J are TRBV19 and TRBJ2-7; D is possibly TRBD1 (7 bases). The germline V gene encodes CDR1 LNHDA and CDR2 SQIVND (reference sequence). Trimming removed 4 bases from V and 3 bases from J, with 13 bases in between. CDR3 length equals 14 residues. CDR3 protein: CASSKAGTDYEQYF. DNA of the CDR3: TGTGCCAGTAGTAAGGCGGGGACAGACTACGAGCAGTACTTC.

The rearrangement links TRBV19 to TRBJ1-2, with D tentatively TRBD1 (6 bases). Per the germline V gene, CDR1 is LNHDA and CDR2 is SQIVND (reference sequence). CDR3 length: 13 residues. V gave up 3 bases and J gave up 7 bases, with 12 bases separating them. For the CDR3, the DNA is TGTGCCAGTAGTATTTTAGGGGGAAGTGGCTACACCTTC. Translation: CASSILGGSGYTF. Full variable domain (rest looked up from reference TRBV19 and TRBJ1-2): DGGITQSPKYLFRKEGQNVTLSCEQNLNHDAMYWYRQDPGQGLRLIYYSQIVNDFQKGDIAEGYSVSREKKESFPLTVTSAQKNPTAFYLCASSILGGSGYTFGSGTRLTVV.

This sequence joins TRBV6-1 and TRBJ2-7, with TRBD2 as a possible D gene (6 bases). The V gene lost 3 bases and the J gene lost 1 base, with 7 bases spanning the gap. The length of the CDR3 is 13 residues. Germline V gene data show CDR1 as MNHNS and CDR2 as SASEGT. The DNA of the CDR3 is TGTGCCAGCAGTGACGGACTATCCTACGAGCAGTACTTC. Protein: CASSDGLSYEQYF.

The chain is built from TRBV20-1 and TRBJ1-5; 8 positions match TRBD1. The CDR3 spans 15 residues. Germline values: CDR1 DFQATT, CDR2 SNEGSKA (reference sequence). J was trimmed by 3 bases and V by 3 bases; bases with no gene match: 7. CDR3 DNA: TGCAGTGCTAGTAGGTCGGGACAGGCCAATCAGCCCCAGCATTTT. Translating it yields CSASRSGQANQPQHF.